This T cell receptor beta chain was retrieved from a study of T-cell memory formation after mild COVID-19. MiXCR, applied by TCRdb to the 5' RACE reads, yields one record per CDR3 protein. Of about 180,000 distinct CDR3 sequences listed, about a fifth are singletons. Per the germline V gene, CDR1 is LNHDA and CDR2 is SQIVND (reference sequence). This CDR3 has 17 amino acids. Deletions cut 7 bases from V and 3 bases from J, with 22 bases between. This clonotype has only one observation. The chain links TRBV19 to TRBJ2-1, with a weak D call TRBD2 (5 bases). The sample consisted of PBMCs or a T cell subset sorted from them (not recorded which). This TCR derives from a man between 18 and 35 years old who had mild COVID-19 (a few samples of this study predate the infection). Cell type and time point are not known. CDR3 DNA: TGTGCCAGTACAACTAGTTTCACCGACATTCTCTACAATGAGCAGTTCTTC. It encodes CASTTSFTDILYNEQFF.